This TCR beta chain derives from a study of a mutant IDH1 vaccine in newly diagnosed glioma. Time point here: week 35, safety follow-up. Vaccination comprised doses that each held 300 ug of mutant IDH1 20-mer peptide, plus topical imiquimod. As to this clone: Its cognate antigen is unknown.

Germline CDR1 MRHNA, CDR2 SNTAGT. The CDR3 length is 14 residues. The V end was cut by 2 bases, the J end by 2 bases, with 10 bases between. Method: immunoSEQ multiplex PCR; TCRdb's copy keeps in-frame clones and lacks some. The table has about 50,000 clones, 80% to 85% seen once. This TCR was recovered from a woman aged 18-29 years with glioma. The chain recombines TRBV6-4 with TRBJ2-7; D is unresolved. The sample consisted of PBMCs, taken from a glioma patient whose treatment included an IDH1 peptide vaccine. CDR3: CASSDPTSTYEQYF. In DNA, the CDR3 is TGTGCCAGCAGTGACCCGACATCTACCTACGAGCAGTACTTC.